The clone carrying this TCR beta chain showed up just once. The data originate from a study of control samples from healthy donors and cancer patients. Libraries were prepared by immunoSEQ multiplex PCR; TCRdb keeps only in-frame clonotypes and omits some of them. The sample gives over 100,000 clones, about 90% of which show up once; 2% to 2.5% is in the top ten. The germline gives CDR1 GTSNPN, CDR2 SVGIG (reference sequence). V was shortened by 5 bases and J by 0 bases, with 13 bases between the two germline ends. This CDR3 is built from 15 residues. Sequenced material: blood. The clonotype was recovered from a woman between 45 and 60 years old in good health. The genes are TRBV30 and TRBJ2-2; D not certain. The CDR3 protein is CAWVLGGTNTGELFF. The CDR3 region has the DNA TGTGCCTGGGTGCTAGGTGGGACGAACACCGGGGAGCTGTTTTTT.